A selection of T cell receptor beta chains follows, all from one sample in a study of blood T cells in healthy people across ages. TCRdb used MiXCR to reprocess the 5' RACE reads, holding one entry per CDR3 protein. The data contain fewer than 800,000 distinct CDR3 sequences, 20% to 30% of them singletons. The sample also formed part of further work on T cells of mothers and their children.

Sequences were obtained from blood. The receptors originated from a boy between 5 and 17 years old in good health. Both conserved end residues are part of each CDR3. D genes are given only for firm matches. For some rows the clone size is stated as once, few or many, or as a class when expanded; others skip it.

D	V	J	size	CDR3	DNA
-	TRBV5-1	TRBJ2-5	few	CASSPTAGNQETQYF	TGCGCCAGCAGCCCGACGGCCGGAAACCAAGAGACCCAGTACTTC
-	TRBV19	TRBJ2-3	-	CASSVRGGTDTQYF	TGTGCCAGTAGTGTCCGGGGCGGGACAGATACGCAGTATTTT
TRBD1	TRBV29-1	TRBJ2-5	-	CSAQGQVGFGEQYF	TGCAGCGCCCAGGGACAGGTTGGTTTTGGGGAGCAGTACTTC
-	TRBV7-2	TRBJ2-5	many	CASSLMGQETQYF	TGCGCCAGCAGCTTGATGGGACAAGAGACCCAGTACTTC
-	TRBV3-1	TRBJ2-7	-	CASSQSDYSYEQYF	TGTGCCAGCAGCCAATCCGACTACTCCTACGAGCAGTACTTC
-	TRBV9	TRBJ2-1	-	CASSGGDNEQFF	TGTGCCAGCAGCGGCGGGGACAATGAGCAGTTCTTC
-	TRBV4-1	TRBJ2-5	-	CASSQATRGEETQYF	TGCGCCAGCAGCCAAGCGACTAGAGGGGAAGAGACCCAGTACTTC
TRBD1	TRBV12-3/TRBV12-4	TRBJ1-2	-	CATGGGQGIPGYTF	TGTGCCACTGGGGGGGGACAGGGGATTCCTGGCTACACCTTC
-	TRBV6-2/TRBV6-3	TRBJ1-1	few	CASSQEGRGYTEAFF	TGTGCCAGCAGTCAGGAGGGAAGAGGTTACACTGAAGCTTTCTTT
TRBD2	TRBV6-1	TRBJ2-3	-	CTSRSGIAGGPGNTQYF	TGTACCAGCAGATCGGGTATAGCGGGAGGGCCAGGAAATACGCAGTATTTT
TRBD1	TRBV4-1	TRBJ2-1	few	CASSQGDRDYNEQFF	TGCGCCAGCAGCCAAGGGGACAGGGACTACAATGAGCAGTTCTTC
-	TRBV20-1	TRBJ2-1	few	CSARRLLGQVGNEQFF	TGCAGTGCTAGACGCCTACTAGGCCAGGTTGGGAATGAGCAGTTCTTC
TRBD1	TRBV10-3	TRBJ2-7	-	CAISDSRTGQYEQYF	TGTGCCATCAGTGATTCTAGGACAGGGCAATACGAGCAGTACTTC
-	TRBV5-1	TRBJ2-3	few	CASSLAGFNTDTQYF	TGCGCCAGCAGCTTGGCGGGCTTTAACACAGATACGCAGTATTTT
-	TRBV9	TRBJ2-7	-	CASSVEGLGDEQYF	TGTGCCAGCAGCGTAGAAGGTTTGGGGGACGAGCAGTACTTC
-	TRBV12-3/TRBV12-4	TRBJ2-3	once	CASIRKDTQYF	TGTGCCAGCATTCGAAAAGATACGCAGTATTTT
-	TRBV6-6	TRBJ2-2	-	CASSYSTGSYTGELFF	TGTGCCAGCAGTTACTCGACGGGTAGTTACACCGGGGAGCTGTTTTTT